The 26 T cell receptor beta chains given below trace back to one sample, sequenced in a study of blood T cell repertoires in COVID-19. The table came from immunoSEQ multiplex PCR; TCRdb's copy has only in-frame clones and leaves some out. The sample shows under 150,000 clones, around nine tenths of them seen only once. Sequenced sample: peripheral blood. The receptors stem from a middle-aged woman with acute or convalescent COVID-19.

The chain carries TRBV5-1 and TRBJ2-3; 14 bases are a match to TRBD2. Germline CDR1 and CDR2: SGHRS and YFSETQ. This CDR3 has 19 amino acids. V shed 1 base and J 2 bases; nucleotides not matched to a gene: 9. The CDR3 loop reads CASSLLGTSGGPVTDTQYF. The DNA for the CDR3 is TGCGCCAGCAGCTTGCTGGGGACTAGCGGGGGCCCTGTCACAGATACGCAGTATTTT.

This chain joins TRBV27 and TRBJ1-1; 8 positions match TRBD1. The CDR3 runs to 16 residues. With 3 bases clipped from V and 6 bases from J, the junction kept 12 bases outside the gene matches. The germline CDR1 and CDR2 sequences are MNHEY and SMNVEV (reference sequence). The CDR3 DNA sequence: TGTGCCAGCAGTTTTCGGACAGGGTTTTTGGGCGCTGAAGCTTTCTTT. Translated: CASSFRTGFLGAEAFF.

CDR3 amino acids: CASSERTRSGGTTDTQYF. In nucleotides, the CDR3 is TGTGCCAGCAGTGAAAGAACTCGGAGCGGGGGCACCACAGATACGCAGTATTTT. The V call is TRBV6-4, the J call TRBJ2-3; 8 bases agree with TRBD2. After removal of 3 bases from V and 2 bases from J, the junction contained 13 bases not matched to a gene. CDR3 length equals 18 residues. Germline V CDR1 and CDR2: MRHNA, SNTAGT.

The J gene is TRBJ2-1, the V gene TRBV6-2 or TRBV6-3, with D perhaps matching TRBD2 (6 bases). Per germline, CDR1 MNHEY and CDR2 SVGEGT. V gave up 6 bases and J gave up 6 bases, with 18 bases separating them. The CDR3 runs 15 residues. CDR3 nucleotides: TGTGCCAGCAGCCACCGACTAGTGGGGGGCAATGAGCAGTTCTTC. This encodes CASSHRLVGGNEQFF.

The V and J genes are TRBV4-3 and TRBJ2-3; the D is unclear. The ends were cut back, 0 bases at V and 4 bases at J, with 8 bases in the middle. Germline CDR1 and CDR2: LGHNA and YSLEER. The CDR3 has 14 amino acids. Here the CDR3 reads CASSQEINADTQYF. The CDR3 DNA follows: TGCGCCAGCAGCCAAGAAATTAATGCAGATACGCAGTATTTT.

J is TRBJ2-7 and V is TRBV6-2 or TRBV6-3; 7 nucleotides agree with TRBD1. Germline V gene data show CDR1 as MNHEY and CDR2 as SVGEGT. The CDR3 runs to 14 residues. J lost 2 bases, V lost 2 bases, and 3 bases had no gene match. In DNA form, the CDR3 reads TGTGCCAGCAGTTACGTGACAGGGACCTACGAGCAGTACTTC. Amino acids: CASSYVTGTYEQYF.

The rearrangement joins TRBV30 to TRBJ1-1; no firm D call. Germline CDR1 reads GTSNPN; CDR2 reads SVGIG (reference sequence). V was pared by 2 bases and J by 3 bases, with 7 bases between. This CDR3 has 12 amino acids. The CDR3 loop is CAWSRRYTEAFF. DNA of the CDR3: TGTGCCTGGAGTAGGAGATACACTGAAGCTTTCTTT.

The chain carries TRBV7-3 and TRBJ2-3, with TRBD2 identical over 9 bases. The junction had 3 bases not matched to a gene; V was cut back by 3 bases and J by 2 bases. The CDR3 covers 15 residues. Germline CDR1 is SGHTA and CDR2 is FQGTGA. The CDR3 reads CASSFLAGATDTQYF. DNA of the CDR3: TGTGCCAGCAGCTTCTTAGCGGGAGCCACAGATACGCAGTATTTT. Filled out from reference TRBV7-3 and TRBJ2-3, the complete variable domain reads GAGVSQTPSNKVTEKGKYVELRCDPISGHTALYWYRQSLGQGPEFLIYFQGTGAADDSGLPNDRFFAVRPEGSVSTLKIQRTERGDSAVYLCASSFLAGATDTQYFGPGTRLTVL.

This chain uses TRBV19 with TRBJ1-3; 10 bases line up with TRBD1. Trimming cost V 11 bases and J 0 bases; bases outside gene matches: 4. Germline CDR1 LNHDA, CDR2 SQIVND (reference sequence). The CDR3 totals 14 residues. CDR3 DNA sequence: TGTGCCTGTGGGGACAGGGGCTCTGGAAACACCATATATTTT. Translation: CACGDRGSGNTIYF.

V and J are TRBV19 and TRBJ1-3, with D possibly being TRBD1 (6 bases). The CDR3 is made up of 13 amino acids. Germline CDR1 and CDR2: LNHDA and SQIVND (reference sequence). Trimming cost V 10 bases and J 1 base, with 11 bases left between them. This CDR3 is CATNQGSGNTIYF. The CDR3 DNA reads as TGTGCCACCAACCAGGGGTCTGGAAACACCATATATTTT.

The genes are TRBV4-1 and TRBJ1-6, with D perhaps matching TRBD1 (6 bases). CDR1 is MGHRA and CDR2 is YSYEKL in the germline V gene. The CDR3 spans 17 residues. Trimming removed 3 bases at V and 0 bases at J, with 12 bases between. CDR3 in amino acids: CASSHRDISSYNSPLHF. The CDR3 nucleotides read TGCGCCAGCAGCCATCGGGACATCAGCTCCTATAATTCACCCCTCCACTTT.

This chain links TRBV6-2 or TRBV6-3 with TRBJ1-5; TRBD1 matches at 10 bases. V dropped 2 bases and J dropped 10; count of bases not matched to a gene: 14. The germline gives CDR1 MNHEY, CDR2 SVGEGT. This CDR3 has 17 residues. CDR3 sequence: CASSYDVGQGRNKPQHF. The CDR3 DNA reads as TGTGCCAGCAGTTACGATGTGGGACAGGGGCGTAATAAACCCCAGCATTTT.

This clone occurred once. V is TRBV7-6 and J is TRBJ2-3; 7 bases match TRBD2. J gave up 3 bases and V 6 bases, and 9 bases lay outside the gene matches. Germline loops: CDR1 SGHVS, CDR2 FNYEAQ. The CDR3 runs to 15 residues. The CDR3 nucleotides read TGTGCCAGCAGACCATGGACTAGGCGGACAGATACGCAGTATTTT. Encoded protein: CASRPWTRRTDTQYF.

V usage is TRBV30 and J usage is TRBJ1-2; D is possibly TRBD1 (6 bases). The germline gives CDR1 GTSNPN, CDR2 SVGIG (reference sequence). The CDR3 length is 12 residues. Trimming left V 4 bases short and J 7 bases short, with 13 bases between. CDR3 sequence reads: CAWNAGEGGYTF. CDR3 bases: TGTGCCTGGAACGCAGGGGAGGGTGGCTACACCTTC.

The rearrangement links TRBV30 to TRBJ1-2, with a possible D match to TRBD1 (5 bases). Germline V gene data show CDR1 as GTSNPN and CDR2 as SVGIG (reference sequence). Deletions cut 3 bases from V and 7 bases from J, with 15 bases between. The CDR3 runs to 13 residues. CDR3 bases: TGTGCCTGGAGAGGGTCGGGGGTGCGTGGCTACACCTTC. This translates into CAWRGSGVRGYTF.

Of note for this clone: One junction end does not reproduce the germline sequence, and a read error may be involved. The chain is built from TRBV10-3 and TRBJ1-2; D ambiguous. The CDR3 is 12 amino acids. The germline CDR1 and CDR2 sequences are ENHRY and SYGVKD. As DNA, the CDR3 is TGTGCCATCAGTGAGTTGCTTGAGAGCTCAGCGTTC. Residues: CAISELLESSAF.

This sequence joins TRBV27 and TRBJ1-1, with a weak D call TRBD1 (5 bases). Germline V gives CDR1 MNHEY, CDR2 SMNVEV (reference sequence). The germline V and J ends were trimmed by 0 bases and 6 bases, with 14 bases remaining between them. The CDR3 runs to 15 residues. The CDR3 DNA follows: TGTGCCAGCAGTTTATCGTATCCCAGGGTCGCTGAAGCTTTCTTT. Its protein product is CASSLSYPRVAEAFF.

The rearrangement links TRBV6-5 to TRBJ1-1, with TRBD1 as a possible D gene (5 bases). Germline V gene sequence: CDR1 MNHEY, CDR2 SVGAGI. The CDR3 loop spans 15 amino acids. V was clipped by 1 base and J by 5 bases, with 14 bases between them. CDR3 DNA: TGTGCCAGCAGTTACTTAGAAAGGGGCGTAACTGAAGCTTTCTTT. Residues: CASSYLERGVTEAFF.

The CDR3 DNA reads as TGTGCCAGCAGCCAGGGGACAGGGTATTCACCCCTCCACTTT. Translating gives CASSQGTGYSPLHF. The J gene is TRBJ1-6, the V gene TRBV7-9, with 9 bases aligning to TRBD1. The CDR3 is 14 residues long. Germline V lookup: CDR1 SEHNR, CDR2 FQNEAQ (reference sequence). With 5 bases clipped from V and 8 bases from J, the junction kept 4 bases outside the gene matches.

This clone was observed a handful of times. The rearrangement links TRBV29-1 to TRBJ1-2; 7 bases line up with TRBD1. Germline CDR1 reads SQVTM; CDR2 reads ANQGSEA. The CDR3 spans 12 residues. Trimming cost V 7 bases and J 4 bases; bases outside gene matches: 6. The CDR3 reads CSASGGPYGYTF. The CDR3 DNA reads TGCAGCGCCTCAGGGGGTCCCTATGGCTACACCTTC.

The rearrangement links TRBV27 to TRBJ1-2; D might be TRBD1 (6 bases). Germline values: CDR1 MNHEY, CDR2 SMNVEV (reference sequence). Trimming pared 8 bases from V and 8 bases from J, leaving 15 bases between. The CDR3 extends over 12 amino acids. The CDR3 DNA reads TGTGCCAGCCTTAGCAGGGGAGGGGGCTACACCTTC. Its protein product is CASLSRGGGYTF.

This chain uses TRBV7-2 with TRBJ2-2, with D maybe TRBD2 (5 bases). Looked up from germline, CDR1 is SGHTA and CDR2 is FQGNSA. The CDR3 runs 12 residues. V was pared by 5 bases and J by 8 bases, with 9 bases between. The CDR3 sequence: CASSEDWGELFF. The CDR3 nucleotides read TGTGCCAGCAGCGAGGACTGGGGGGAGCTGTTTTTT.

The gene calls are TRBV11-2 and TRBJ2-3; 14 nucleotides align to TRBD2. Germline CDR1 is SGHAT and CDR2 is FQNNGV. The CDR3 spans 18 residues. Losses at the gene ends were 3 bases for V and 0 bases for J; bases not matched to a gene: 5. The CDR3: CASSLGLAGATSTDTQYF. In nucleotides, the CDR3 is TGTGCCAGCAGCTTGGGACTAGCGGGAGCCACTAGCACAGATACGCAGTATTTT.

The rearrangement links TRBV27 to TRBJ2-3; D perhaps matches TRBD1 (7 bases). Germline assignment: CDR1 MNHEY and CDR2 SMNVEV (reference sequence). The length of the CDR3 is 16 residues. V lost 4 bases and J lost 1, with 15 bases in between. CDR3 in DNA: TGTGCCAGCAGTTATTACAGGGGAGGTCGCACAGATACGCAGTATTTT. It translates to CASSYYRGGRTDTQYF.

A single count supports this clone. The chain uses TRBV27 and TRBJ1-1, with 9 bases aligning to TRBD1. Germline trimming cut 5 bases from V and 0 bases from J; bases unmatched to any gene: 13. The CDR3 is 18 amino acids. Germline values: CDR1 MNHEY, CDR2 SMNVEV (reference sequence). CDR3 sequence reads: CASSGGQGARRMNTEAFF. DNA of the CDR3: TGTGCCAGCAGTGGGGGACAGGGCGCCAGGAGGATGAACACTGAAGCTTTCTTT.

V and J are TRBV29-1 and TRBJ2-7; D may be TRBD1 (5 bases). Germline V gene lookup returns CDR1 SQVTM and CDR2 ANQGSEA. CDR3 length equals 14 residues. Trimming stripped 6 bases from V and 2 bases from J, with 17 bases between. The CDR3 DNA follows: TGCAGCGTCAGGGATGTAGGGGTCACCTACGAGCAGTACTTC. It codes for CSVRDVGVTYEQYF.